This T cell receptor beta chain was sequenced during a study of blood T cell repertoires in COVID-19. Overall study: Material from acute and convalescent COVID-19 was sourced from the United States, Italy and Spain. T cells, B-cell-depleted T cells, or PBMCs provided the cDNA or gDNA that served as material.

Here immunoSEQ multiplex PCR was the method, and the copy in TCRdb shows in-frame clones only, minus some. The table has some 80,000 clones, 85% to 90% seen once; the top ten hold approximately 2.5%. A single count supports this clone. The CDR3 extends over 15 amino acids. Looked up from germline, CDR1 is LNHDA and CDR2 is SQIVND (reference sequence). With 1 base removed from V and 1 base from J, the gap between germline ends came to 8 bases. The receptor was derived from a human donor in a cohort sampled during active COVID-19. The specimen sequenced was peripheral blood. The chain has TRBV19 and TRBJ1-5; D ambiguous. The CDR3 region has the DNA TGTGCCAGTAGTATAGTTGGGCTAAGCAATCAGCCCCAGCATTTT. Translated, it gives CASSIVGLSNQPQHF.